The 19 T cell receptor beta chains given below trace back to one sample, sequenced in a study of T cell changes during pregnancy in multiple sclerosis. TCRdb's copy holds only in-frame clones and misses some; the assay was immunoSEQ multiplex PCR. The sample carries tens of thousands of clones, 88% recorded once. Here the sequenced sample was CD4+ T cells from peripheral blood mononuclear cells, taken in the second trimester of pregnancy. These receptors came from a female donor with multiple sclerosis, enrolled in a pregnancy study.

The V gene is TRBV23-1, the J gene TRBJ2-1; D perhaps matches TRBD2 (6 bases). TRBV23-1 is given ORF status, its function remaining uncertain. CDR3 length: 17 amino acids. V was shortened by 4 bases and J by 0 bases, with 16 bases between the two germline ends. The CDR3 DNA is TGCGCCAGCAGTCTGGGGTCTACCGGGAGCTCCTACAATGAGCAGTTCTTC. Protein product: CASSLGSTGSSYNEQFF.

The chain carries TRBV5-6 and TRBJ2-7; 9 bases line up with TRBD1. J lost 4 bases, V lost 2 bases, and 4 bases had no gene match. Per the germline V gene, CDR1 is SGHDT and CDR2 is YYEEEE. This CDR3 has 14 residues. The DNA of the CDR3 is TGTGCCAGCAGCTTTGGGGACAGGGTATACGAGCAGTACTTC. It specifies CASSFGDRVYEQYF.

V is TRBV2 and J is TRBJ2-1, with a tentative D call TRBD2 (5 bases). This CDR3 spans 16 amino acids. The germline V gene encodes CDR1 SNHLY and CDR2 FYNNEI. Trimming pared 6 bases from V and 1 base from J, leaving 16 bases between. The CDR3 reads CASRAGLQLSYNEQFF. Here the CDR3 DNA reads TGTGCCAGCAGAGCAGGACTGCAATTATCCTACAATGAGCAGTTCTTC.

The chain carries TRBV4-2 and TRBJ2-7, with 14 bases matching TRBD2. With 0 bases clipped from V and 7 bases from J, the junction kept 5 bases outside the gene matches. The CDR3 contains 16 residues. CDR1 LGHNA and CDR2 YNFKEQ come from the germline V gene. CDR3 in DNA: TGTGCCAGCAGCCAAGAGGGACTAGCGGGAGAGTATGAGCAGTACTTC. Protein sequence: CASSQEGLAGEYEQYF.

The chain uses TRBV29-1 and TRBJ2-2; 11 bases are a match to TRBD2. V shed 6 bases, J shed 4 bases, and the junction held 7 bases outside the gene matches. Germline values: CDR1 SQVTM, CDR2 ANQGSEA. The CDR3 totals 15 residues. CDR3 protein: CSVGTSGASTGELFF. DNA for the CDR3: TGCAGCGTGGGGACTAGCGGTGCGAGCACCGGGGAGCTGTTTTTT.

The rearrangement uses TRBV18 and TRBJ2-7; TRBD2 matches 8 bases. Unmatched junction bases numbered 4, after V lost 6 bases and J lost 0 bases. The CDR3 covers 14 residues. CDR1 and CDR2 from the germline V gene are KGHSH and LQKENI. The DNA of the CDR3 is TGTGCCAGCTCGCCCCTAGCGGGCTCCTACGAGCAGTACTTC. This sequence encodes CASSPLAGSYEQYF.

The rearrangement joins TRBV18 to TRBJ2-5, with 9 bases aligning to TRBD2. Germline CDR1 KGHSH, CDR2 LQKENI. The CDR3 extends over 18 amino acids. The J segment lost 4 bases and the V segment lost 2 bases, leaving 14 bases of the junction unmatched. The CDR3 reads CASSPIATSGTSRETQYF. The CDR3, as DNA: TGTGCCAGCTCACCAATAGCTACCTCCGGGACTAGCAGAGAGACCCAGTACTTC.

The chain is built from TRBV6-6 and TRBJ1-5; TRBD1 matches at 10 bases. CDR1 MNHNY and CDR2 SVGAGI come from the germline V gene (reference sequence). CDR3 size: 15 residues. V was pared by 6 bases and J by 5 bases, with 7 bases of the junction left unmatched. The CDR3 DNA reads as TGTGCCAGCAGACAGGACAGGGGGGCCCATCAGCCCCAGCATTTT. The encoded protein is CASRQDRGAHQPQHF.

This clone has a single count. V usage is TRBV6-5 and J usage is TRBJ1-5; tentatively, D is TRBD1 (5 bases). The germline CDR1 and CDR2 sequences are MNHEY and SVGAGI. CDR3 length equals 15 residues. V was shortened by 3 bases and J by 0 bases, with 9 bases between the two germline ends. CDR3 sequence reads: CASSYDRYSNQPQHF. CDR3 sequence (DNA): TGTGCCAGCAGTTATGACAGATATAGCAATCAGCCCCAGCATTTT.

The chain joins TRBV5-6 to TRBJ2-4; no clear D gene. The V gene's germline CDR1 is SGHDT and CDR2 YYEEEE. Trimming pared 4 bases from V and 6 bases from J, leaving 14 bases between. The CDR3 has 14 amino acids. CDR3 in DNA: TGTGCCAGCAGCCGAAGTGGTAGTGGAAACATTCAGTACTTC. Translation: CASSRSGSGNIQYF.

This clone has just one count. V gene TRBV2 combines with J gene TRBJ2-1; 8 bases map to TRBD2. Germline CDR1 is SNHLY and CDR2 is FYNNEI. Germline trimming cut 5 bases from V and 10 bases from J; bases unmatched to any gene: 13. This CDR3 spans 15 amino acids. In DNA form, the CDR3 reads TGTGCCAGCAGTCCTCTAGCGGGCCAGGGTTCGGAGCAGTTCTTC. Its protein product is CASSPLAGQGSEQFF.

The V call is TRBV7-2, the J call TRBJ1-2; no firm D call. Per the germline V gene, CDR1 is SGHTA and CDR2 is FQGNSA. V gave up 3 bases and J gave up 2 bases, with 7 bases separating them. This CDR3 is built from 13 residues. The CDR3 bases are TGTGCCAGCAGCTTGGACTCCAACTATGGCTACACCTTC. This encodes CASSLDSNYGYTF.

The rearrangement links TRBV19 to TRBJ1-2, with D possibly TRBD1 on 6 matching bases. The germline V and J ends were trimmed by 1 base and 5 bases, with 11 bases remaining between them. The CDR3 totals 14 residues. Germline V gene lookup returns CDR1 LNHDA and CDR2 SQIVND (reference sequence). CDR3 region: CASSIGAGEYGYTF. Here the CDR3 DNA reads TGTGCCAGTAGTATAGGCGCAGGGGAGTATGGCTACACCTTC.

V gene TRBV6-4 combines with J gene TRBJ2-2; D not certain. V was clipped by 4 bases and J by 4 bases, with 10 bases between them. CDR3 length: 14 residues. Germline-derived CDR1 and CDR2 are MRHNA and SNTAGT. The CDR3 loop is CASSGRGGTGELFF. Here the CDR3 DNA reads TGTGCCAGCAGTGGGCGAGGCGGCACCGGGGAGCTGTTTTTT.

In regard to this clone: The junction shows a germline mismatch at one end, possibly a read error. The chain employs TRBV7-7 and TRBJ2-5, with D perhaps matching TRBD2 (5 bases). The length of the CDR3 is 13 residues. Germline assignment: CDR1 SSHAT and CDR2 FNYEAQ (reference sequence). CDR3 bases: TGTGCTAGCAGCTCTCGGACTGGTGAGACCCAGTACTTC. This sequence encodes CASSSRTGETQYF.

The CDR3 spells CATLRTGRLNEKLFF. CDR3 nucleotides: TGTGCCACACTTAGGACAGGGCGCTTAAATGAAAAACTGTTTTTT. The chain combines TRBV28 with TRBJ1-4; 8 nucleotides align to TRBD1. The CDR3 runs 15 residues. After removal of 10 bases from V and 5 bases from J, the junction contained 12 bases not matched to a gene. Germline V gene lookup returns CDR1 MDHEN and CDR2 SYDVKM.

This sequence joins TRBV5-6 and TRBJ1-2; D unclear. This CDR3 is 15 amino acids long. V was pared by 3 bases and J by 4 bases, with 16 bases between. The V gene's germline CDR1 is SGHDT and CDR2 YYEEEE. CDR3 region: CASSSEDPEGYGYTF. CDR3 sequence (DNA): TGTGCCAGCAGCTCCGAGGACCCAGAGGGCTATGGCTACACCTTC. The whole variable domain, remainder taken from reference TRBV5-6 and TRBJ1-2, is DAGVTQSPTHLIKTRGQQVTLRCSPKSGHDTVSWYQQALGQGPQFIFQYYEEEERQRGNFPDRFSGHQFPNYSSELNVNALLLGDSALYLCASSSEDPEGYGYTFGSGTRLTVV.

The rearrangement uses TRBV9 and TRBJ1-2, with D possibly matching TRBD1 (6 bases). The CDR3 totals 14 residues. The V end lost 0 bases, the J end lost 4 bases, and 10 bases lay between the germline ends. The germline CDR1 and CDR2 sequences are SGDLS and YYNGEE. The DNA of the CDR3 is TGTGCCAGCAGCGTAGCTACAGGGACCTATGGCTACACCTTC. Amino acids: CASSVATGTYGYTF. Based on the CDR3 plus reference TRBV9 and TRBJ1-2, the full variable domain is DSGVTQTPKHLITATGQRVTLRCSPRSGDLSVYWYQQSLDQGLQFLIQYYNGEERAKGNILERFSAQQFPDLHSELNLSSLELGDSALYFCASSVATGTYGYTFGSGTRLTVV.

The chain joins TRBV28 to TRBJ2-5; D perhaps matches TRBD1 (6 bases). Looked up from germline, CDR1 is MDHEN and CDR2 is SYDVKM. Trimming pared 5 bases from V and 7 bases from J, leaving 20 bases between. The CDR3 covers 15 residues. CDR3 bases: TGTGCCAGCAGTCCAGTGGGGGCTTTTTACAGGACCCAGTACTTC. Its protein is CASSPVGAFYRTQYF.